These 14 T cell receptor beta chains share one sample of origin, sequenced in a study of shared clonotypes between healthy human individuals. Profiling relied on immunoSEQ multiplex PCR, and the TCRdb table lists in-frame clones only, not all of them. The sample carries approximately 1,500,000 clones, 95% to 99% recorded once. The material sequenced was naive CD4+ T cells sorted from blood. As for subset: CD45RA+ positively selected. These receptors all come from a man aged 25 to 45 in good health.

The chain carries TRBV7-2 and TRBJ2-7; 10 bases map to TRBD2. Germline values: CDR1 SGHTA, CDR2 FQGNSA. The CDR3 is made up of 17 amino acids. V dropped 2 bases and J dropped 3; count of bases not matched to a gene: 10. CDR3 sequence reads: CASSLRPLAGSSYEQYF. The CDR3 coding sequence is TGTGCCAGCAGCTTAAGGCCACTAGCGGGATCAAGCTACGAGCAGTACTTC. Together with reference TRBV7-2 and TRBJ2-7, the CDR3 gives the full variable domain: GAGVSQSPSNKVTEKGKDVELRCDPISGHTALYWYRQSLGQGLEFLIYFQGNSAPDKSGLPSDRFSAERTGGSVSTLTIQRTQQEDSAVYLCASSLRPLAGSSYEQYFGPGTRLTVT.

The chain links TRBV6-6 to TRBJ2-5; D gene uncertain. Germline CDR1 MNHNY, CDR2 SVGAGI (reference sequence). The CDR3 spans 12 residues. Trimming took 5 bases from V and 4 from J, leaving 8 bases between them. CDR3 in DNA: TGTGCCAGCAGTAACCGGCGAGAGACCCAGTACTTC. This codes for CASSNRRETQYF.

The chain is built from TRBV7-3 and TRBJ2-5; D remains unclear. V gave up 0 bases and J gave up 0 bases, with 5 bases separating them. The CDR3 contains 14 residues. CDR1 is SGHTA and CDR2 is FQGTGA in the germline V gene. In DNA, the CDR3 is TGTGCCAGCAGCTTAACAAGGGACCAAGAGACCCAGTACTTC. It translates to CASSLTRDQETQYF.

This sequence joins TRBV5-4 and TRBJ2-7; unclear D gene. The V gene lost 1 base and the J gene lost 6 bases, with 11 bases spanning the gap. The CDR3 covers 13 residues. Per the germline V gene, CDR1 is SGHNT and CDR2 is YYREEE (reference sequence). The CDR3 nucleotides are TGTGCCAGCAGCTTGAGGGTCAGCTCCGAGCAGTACTTC. Its protein product is CASSLRVSSEQYF.

This clone was detected only a few times. The J gene is TRBJ2-3, the V gene TRBV5-8; unclear D gene. This CDR3 is built from 14 residues. Per germline, CDR1 SGHTS and CDR2 YDEGEE. V lost 1 base and J 2 bases, leaving 8 bases between the germline ends. The CDR3 DNA follows: TGTGCCAGCAGCTTGATCGAGGCCACAGATACGCAGTATTTT. This codes for CASSLIEATDTQYF.

The rearrangement links TRBV7-6 to TRBJ2-7, with 8 positions matching TRBD2. CDR3 size: 15 residues. V dropped 1 base and J dropped 5; count of bases not matched to a gene: 7. Germline CDR1 and CDR2: SGHVS and FNYEAQ. The CDR3 here is CASSLGVSGTNEQYF. The CDR3 DNA reads as TGTGCCAGCAGCTTAGGGGTTAGCGGGACGAACGAGCAGTACTTC.

This chain connects TRBV19 to TRBJ2-7, with 9 bases that match TRBD2. Germline V gives CDR1 LNHDA, CDR2 SQIVND (reference sequence). V lost 1 base, J lost 2 bases, and 6 bases stayed unmatched. This CDR3 is 16 amino acids long. The CDR3 protein is CASSIVPAGGTYEQYF. The DNA for the CDR3 is TGTGCCAGTAGTATAGTCCCTGCGGGAGGGACCTACGAGCAGTACTTC.

Written as DNA, the CDR3 is TGTGCCAGCAGTTTATTCCCTGCCATGCTGGTCTACGAGCAGTACTTC. Protein sequence: CASSLFPAMLVYEQYF. The rearrangement links TRBV27 to TRBJ2-7; D call uncertain. Germline values: CDR1 MNHEY, CDR2 SMNVEV (reference sequence). The germline V and J ends were trimmed by 1 base and 3 bases, with 16 bases remaining between them. The CDR3 spans 16 residues.

The chain has TRBV28 and TRBJ1-2; D might be TRBD1 (5 bases). Trimming left V 3 bases short and J 7 bases short, with 9 bases between. The CDR3 is 12 residues long. CDR1 and CDR2 from the germline V gene are MDHEN and SYDVKM. CDR3 residues: CASSFHGAGYTF. The CDR3 DNA reads as TGTGCCAGCAGTTTTCACGGGGCTGGCTACACCTTC.

This chain uses TRBV9 with TRBJ1-5; D perhaps matches TRBD1 (6 bases). The CDR3 consists of 18 residues. Trimming pared 1 base from V and 6 bases from J, leaving 23 bases between. Germline assignment: CDR1 SGDLS and CDR2 YYNGEE. Written as DNA, the CDR3 is TGTGCCAGCAGCGTAACCGGAGCAGGGGATGACGGCGCTCAGCCCCAGCATTTT. Amino acids: CASSVTGAGDDGAQPQHF.

This chain uses TRBV5-4 with TRBJ1-1, with a possible D match to TRBD1 (6 bases). Germline lookup yields CDR1 SGHNT and CDR2 YYREEE (reference sequence). With 0 bases removed from V and 0 bases from J, the gap between germline ends came to 9 bases. The CDR3 has 15 amino acids. The CDR3 DNA follows: TGTGCCAGCAGCTTGGACAGGGCGTTGAACACTGAAGCTTTCTTT. Encoded protein: CASSLDRALNTEAFF. Together with reference TRBV5-4 and TRBJ1-1, the CDR3 gives the full variable domain: ETGVTQSPTHLIKTRGQQVTLRCSSQSGHNTVSWYQQALGQGPQFIFQYYREEENGRGNFPPRFSGLQFPNYSSELNVNALELDDSALYLCASSLDRALNTEAFFGQGTRLTVV.

The chain links TRBV5-1 to TRBJ2-5, with a tentative D call TRBD2 (5 bases). Germline CDR1 SGHRS, CDR2 YFSETQ. CDR3 length: 12 amino acids. Trimming left V 1 base short and J 7 bases short, with 8 bases between. The CDR3 DNA reads as TGCGCCAGCAGCTTGTCTGGGAGGACCCAGTACTTC. Translation gives CASSLSGRTQYF.

The chain is built from TRBV7-2 and TRBJ1-1; 7 bases align to TRBD1. The V and J ends lost 6 bases and 5 bases, in that order; junction bases with no gene match: 9. The CDR3 covers 14 residues. Germline CDR1 and CDR2: SGHTA and FQGNSA. The CDR3 DNA follows: TGTGCCAGCAGATCGACAGGGAAGGGTACTGAAGCTTTCTTT. Amino acid sequence: CASRSTGKGTEAFF.

This sequence joins TRBV18 and TRBJ2-3; tentative D call: TRBD2 (6 bases). The germline V and J ends were trimmed by 2 bases and 5 bases, with 11 bases remaining between them. Germline CDR1 KGHSH, CDR2 LQKENI. This CDR3 region has 14 residues. CDR3 DNA sequence: TGTGCCAGCTCACCATCCGTCGGGAGAGATACGCAGTATTTT. Its translation: CASSPSVGRDTQYF.